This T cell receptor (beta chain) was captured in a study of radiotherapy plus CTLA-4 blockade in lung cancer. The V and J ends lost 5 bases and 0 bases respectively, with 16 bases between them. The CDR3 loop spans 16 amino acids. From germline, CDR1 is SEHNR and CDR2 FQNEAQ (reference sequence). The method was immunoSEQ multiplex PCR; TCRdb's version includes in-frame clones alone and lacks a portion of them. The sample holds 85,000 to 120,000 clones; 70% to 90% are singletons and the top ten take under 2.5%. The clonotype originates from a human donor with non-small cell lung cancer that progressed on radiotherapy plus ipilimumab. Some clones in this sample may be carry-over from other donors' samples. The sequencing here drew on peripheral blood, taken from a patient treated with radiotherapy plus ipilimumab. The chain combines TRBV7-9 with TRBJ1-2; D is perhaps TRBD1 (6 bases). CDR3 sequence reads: CASSQSPGATNYGYTF. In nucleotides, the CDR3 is TGTGCCAGCAGCCAATCCCCGGGGGCAACTAACTATGGCTACACCTTC. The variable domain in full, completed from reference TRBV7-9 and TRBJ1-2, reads DTGVSQNPRHKITKRGQNVTFRCDPISEHNRLYWYRQTLGQGPEFLTYFQNEAQLEKSRLLSDRFSAERPKGSFSTLEIQRTEQGDSAMYLCASSQSPGATNYGYTFGSGTRLTVV.